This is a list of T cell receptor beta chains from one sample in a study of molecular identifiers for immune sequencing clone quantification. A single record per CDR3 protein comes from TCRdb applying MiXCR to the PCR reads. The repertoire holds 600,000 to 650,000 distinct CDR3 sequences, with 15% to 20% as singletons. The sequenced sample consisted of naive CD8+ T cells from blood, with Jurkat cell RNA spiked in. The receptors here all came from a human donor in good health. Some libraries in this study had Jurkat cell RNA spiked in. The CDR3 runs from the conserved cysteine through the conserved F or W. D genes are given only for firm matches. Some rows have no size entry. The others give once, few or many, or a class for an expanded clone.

TGTGCCAGCAGCCAAGTAGGGACTAGCGGGGGGCCCCTTTTTGTGCAGTTCTTC	CASSQVGTSGGPLFVQFF	TRBD2	TRBJ2-1	TRBV3-1	few
TGTGCCAGCAGCGAAACTACCCCTCGGACAGGGTTGATACACGAGCAGTACTTC	CASSETTPRTGLIHEQYF	TRBD1	TRBJ2-7	TRBV5-6	NA
TGTGCCAGCAGGACGGGGGGTCCCTACGAGCAGTACTTC	CASRTGGPYEQYF	TRBD2	TRBJ2-7	TRBV2	many
TGTGCCAGCACCAATATCGACGGACAGGGGGCCTATGGCTACACCTTC	CASTNIDGQGAYGYTF	TRBD1	TRBJ1-2	TRBV9	few
TGTGCCAGTAGTATAGACCTGGATACGCAGTATTTT	CASSIDLDTQYF	NA	TRBJ2-3	TRBV19	few
TGCGCCAGCAGCCAAGGTTTCGACTCTGCCTACGAGCAGTACTTC	CASSQGFDSAYEQYF	NA	TRBJ2-7	TRBV4-3	many
TGTGCCATCAGAGAGCCGGACCAAACCGGCACTGAAGCTTTCTTT	CAIREPDQTGTEAFF	NA	TRBJ1-1	TRBV10-3	NA
TGTGCCAGCAGCGTAGGTACAAAGGTGGCAGAAGAAGCTTTCTTT	CASSVGTKVAEEAFF	NA	TRBJ1-1	TRBV9	many
TGTGCCATCAGTGTCGGGGGAGAGAACACTGAAGCTTTCTTT	CAISVGGENTEAFF	NA	TRBJ1-1	TRBV10-3	many
TGCAGCGTTGTTGGGACGGACTTCTATGGCTACACCTTC	CSVVGTDFYGYTF	NA	TRBJ1-2	TRBV29-1	few
TGTGCCAGCAGCACGGATCTCGCGAACACCGGGGAGCTGTTTTTT	CASSTDLANTGELFF	NA	TRBJ2-2	TRBV6-2/TRBV6-3	many
TGTGCCAGCAGCTATAGCGGGAGGACTTACGAGCAGTACTTC	CASSYSGRTYEQYF	TRBD2	TRBJ2-7	TRBV6-2/TRBV6-3	many
TGTGCCAGCAGTCGCGACAGGGATCCGACCTCCGAGCAGTACTTC	CASSRDRDPTSEQYF	TRBD1	TRBJ2-7	TRBV7-9	few
TGTGCCAGCAGATACAGGGGTAGCGACTATGGCTACACCTTC	CASRYRGSDYGYTF	TRBD1	TRBJ1-2	TRBV5-3	NA
TGTGCCAGCAGTTACATAGCGGGGGACCTCGGGGAGCAGTACTTC	CASSYIAGDLGEQYF	TRBD2	TRBJ2-7	TRBV12-3/TRBV12-4	once
TGTGCCAGCAGCCCTGGCATGGGCAGTACTGGAAACACCATATATTTT	CASSPGMGSTGNTIYF	NA	TRBJ1-3	TRBV5-4	many
TGTGCCAGCAGCCAAGAAGGGGTCACCGGGGAGCTGTTTTTT	CASSQEGVTGELFF	NA	TRBJ2-2	TRBV4-2	few
TGCGCCAGCAGTCAATACGGGTCCAATGAGCAGTTCTTC	CASSQYGSNEQFF	NA	TRBJ2-1	TRBV23-1	few
TGCAGTGCTATCCTCGGACCCTACGAGCAGTACTTC	CSAILGPYEQYF	NA	TRBJ2-7	TRBV20-1	few
TGTGCCAGTAGTCCCGGGACTAGCGGGATGAACTCCTACAATGAGCAGTTCTTC	CASSPGTSGMNSYNEQFF	TRBD2	TRBJ2-1	TRBV19	NA
TGTGCCGGCAGCTCGGACTTTAGCTCCTACAATGAGCAGTTCTTC	CAGSSDFSSYNEQFF	NA	TRBJ2-1	TRBV9	NA
TGTGCCAGCAGCTTAGTGTCGAGGCACACTAGCACAGATACGCAGTATTTT	CASSLVSRHTSTDTQYF	NA	TRBJ2-3	TRBV11-2	many
TGCAGCGTCGTCGACCGGGCAGACACTGAAGCTTTCTTT	CSVVDRADTEAFF	NA	TRBJ1-1	TRBV29-1	many
TGTGCCAGCAGTTGGTCAGGAAATGAGCAGTTCTTC	CASSWSGNEQFF	NA	TRBJ2-1	TRBV6-5	many
TGCAGTGCTGGTAGGAGCTCCTATAATGAGCAGTTCTTC	CSAGRSSYNEQFF	NA	TRBJ2-1	TRBV20-1	NA
TGTGCCAGCAGCAAATACCGTGGGGCAGGGGTACAGCCCCAGCATTTT	CASSKYRGAGVQPQHF	NA	TRBJ1-5	TRBV21-1	NA
TGCAGTGCTAGGGACTACGATGGGGTTAGCAATCAGCCCCAGCATTTT	CSARDYDGVSNQPQHF	NA	TRBJ1-5	TRBV20-1	many
TGTGCCAGTAGTACTGCGGGGGGAAACGCTAACTATGGCTACACCTTC	CASSTAGGNANYGYTF	NA	TRBJ1-2	TRBV19	NA
TGTGCCAGCAGCCAGGAGACAGTGATCTCTGGGGCCAACGTCCTGACTTTC	CASSQETVISGANVLTF	NA	TRBJ2-6	TRBV14	many
TGTGCCAGCAGTTTCGGTGGGTTCGACTACGAGCAGTACTTC	CASSFGGFDYEQYF	NA	TRBJ2-7	TRBV28	many
TGTGCCAGCAGTTACTCCGACAGGGCGGTAAGAACTGAAGCTTTCTTT	CASSYSDRAVRTEAFF	TRBD1	TRBJ1-1	TRBV6-5	many